This is a list of T cell receptor beta chains from one sample in a study of blood T cells in healthy people across ages. TCRdb analysed the 5' RACE reads with MiXCR anew, one entry per CDR3 protein. The sample shows fewer than 1.5 million distinct CDR3 sequences, 40% to 50% of them seen only once. The specimen sequenced was blood. The receptors derive from a woman between 18 and 30 years old in good health. Both conserved end residues are part of each CDR3. The D gene is left open where the match is weak. Expanded clones are given a class, and other clones once, few, many or no size at all.

D	V	size	J	length	CDR3	DNA
NA	TRBV30	few	TRBJ1-5	14	CAWSVGGGNQPQHF	TGTGCCTGGAGTGTGGGTGGGGGAAATCAGCCCCAGCATTTT
NA	TRBV27	NA	TRBJ2-5	17	CASSNGIVPHNQETQYF	TGTGCCAGCAGCAATGGTATTGTGCCTCACAATCAAGAGACCCAGTACTTC
NA	TRBV4-1	NA	TRBJ1-1	14	CASSQERAGGEAFF	TGCGCCAGCAGCCAAGAACGAGCCGGAGGGGAAGCTTTCTTT
NA	TRBV5-5	once	TRBJ2-1	12	CASSLDSQTQFF	TGTGCCAGCAGCCTGGACAGCCAGACCCAGTTCTTC
NA	TRBV20-1	NA	TRBJ2-3	14	CSAHYPRSTDTQYF	TGCAGTGCCCATTATCCTAGGAGCACAGATACGCAGTATTTT
NA	TRBV10-2	few	TRBJ2-3	15	CASSESGTRTDTQYF	TGCGCCAGCAGTGAGTCGGGTACCCGCACAGATACGCAGTATTTT
TRBD1	TRBV11-2	many	TRBJ2-7	15	CASSLGGQRTYEQYF	TGTGCCAGCAGCTTAGGGGGACAGAGGACTTACGAGCAGTACTTC
TRBD2	TRBV10-3	NA	TRBJ2-3	13	CAISGTSMDTQYF	TGTGCCATCAGTGGGACTAGCATGGATACGCAGTATTTT
TRBD1	TRBV11-2	few	TRBJ2-7	13	CASSLRQGPEQYF	TGTGCCAGCAGCTTAAGACAGGGGCCCGAGCAGTACTTC
NA	TRBV7-2	NA	TRBJ1-1	16	CASSSRVGRGNTEAFF	TGTGCCAGCAGCTCTAGAGTGGGGAGGGGGAACACTGAAGCTTTCTTT